This T cell receptor (beta chain) was documented in a study of regulatory dendritic cells for organ transplantation. Findings of the study overall: Alloreactive memory CD8+ T cell pools varied considerably between individuals.

Trimming pared 4 bases from V and 9 bases from J, leaving 14 bases between. The germline gives CDR1 SEHNR, CDR2 FQNEAQ (reference sequence). The CDR3 consists of 13 residues. Produced via immunoSEQ multiplex PCR; TCRdb's table is partial and in-frame only. The sample gives 20,000 to 25,000 clones, 60% to 80% of which show up once; just over 0.9% is in the top ten. Naive CD45RA+ and memory CD45RO+ CD4+ or CD8+ T cells were FACS-sorted. In this sample, this clone turned up a few times. Its specificity is unknown. The V gene is TRBV7-9, the J gene TRBJ2-3; TRBD2 is a possible D gene (6 bases). Specimen: memory CD4+ T cells from blood. Subset in this sample: CD45RO+ memory T cells. The sequence derives from a human donor in good health. The CDR3 region has the DNA TGTGCCAGCAGCTCCACTAGCTTCCAAACGCAGTATTTT. Protein: CASSSTSFQTQYF.